One sample yielded the 5 T cell receptor beta chains listed below, sequenced in a study of blood T cell repertoires in COVID-19. Assay: immunoSEQ multiplex PCR; the TCRdb copy retains only in-frame clones and omits some. Among under 200,000 clones listed, roughly 88% were seen once. Sequenced material: PBMCs or T cells enriched from blood (not recorded which). All receptors come from a man aged 40-50 years with acute COVID-19.

This clone was picked up a small number of times. V gene TRBV4-1 combines with J gene TRBJ1-2; a possible D gene is TRBD1 (5 bases). Trimming removed 3 bases from V and 8 bases from J, with 22 bases in between. This CDR3 region has 16 residues. Germline V gives CDR1 MGHRA, CDR2 YSYEKL. DNA of the CDR3: TGCGCCAGCAGCCAGGCCTTCCAGGGAATTGCAGGAGGCTACACCTTC. Translation: CASSQAFQGIAGGYTF.

V is TRBV6-5 and J is TRBJ2-7; perhaps TRBD1 as D (6 bases). CDR1 is MNHEY and CDR2 is SVGAGI in the germline V gene. Trimming removed 10 bases from V and 4 bases from J, with 17 bases in between. CDR3 length: 13 residues. In nucleotides, the CDR3 is TGTGCCACCGGAAGATTTACAGGGTACGAGCAGTACTTC. It is translated as CATGRFTGYEQYF.

The V call is TRBV5-1, the J call TRBJ2-3; TRBD1 matches at 8 bases. Trimming cost V 4 bases and J 1 base; bases outside gene matches: 11. The CDR3 totals 17 residues. Germline CDR1 is SGHRS and CDR2 is YFSETQ. CDR3 region: CASSGLLGGQGTDTQYF. For the CDR3, the DNA is TGCGCCAGCAGCGGGCTCTTGGGGGGACAGGGCACAGATACGCAGTATTTT. The variable domain in full, completed from reference TRBV5-1 and TRBJ2-3, reads KAGVTQTPRYLIKTRGQQVTLSCSPISGHRSVSWYQQTPGQGLQFLFEYFSETQRNKGNFPGRFSGRQFSNSRSEMNVSTLELGDSALYLCASSGLLGGQGTDTQYFGPGTRLTVL.

The chain is built from TRBV7-2 and TRBJ1-6; 7 positions match TRBD1. The CDR3 consists of 17 residues. Trimming removed 2 bases from V and 6 bases from J; junction bases left unmatched: 10. Germline CDR1 is SGHTA and CDR2 is FQGNSA. The CDR3 DNA is TGTGCCAGCAGCTTAATCCCATTAACAGGGGTTAATTCACCCCTCCACTTT. Its protein is CASSLIPLTGVNSPLHF.

This rearrangement joins TRBV9 to TRBJ1-3; 10 nucleotides match TRBD1. V was clipped by 5 bases and J by 4 bases; unmatched bases: 3. This CDR3 contains 14 residues. Looked up from germline, CDR1 is SGDLS and CDR2 is YYNGEE. CDR3 sequence (DNA): TGTGCCAGCAGGAGACAGGGGGCAGGAAACACCATATATTTT. Its translation: CASRRQGAGNTIYF.